Here is one TCR beta chain with its context. Germline loops: CDR1 SNHLY, CDR2 FYNNEI. Deletions cut 5 bases from V and 4 bases from J, with 14 bases between. The CDR3 is made up of 14 amino acids. Here immunoSEQ multiplex PCR was the method, and the copy in TCRdb shows in-frame clones only, minus some. The table includes about 1.5 million clones, 95% to 99% detected once. The sample belongs to a study of shared clonotypes between healthy human individuals. The TCR originated in a man aged 25-40 years in good health. The J gene is TRBJ1-1, the V gene TRBV2; D ambiguous. The sequenced sample consisted of naive CD4+ T cells sorted from blood. Subset specified: CD45RA+ positively selected. The CDR3 sequence: CASSPRGPATEAFF. For the CDR3, the DNA is TGTGCCAGCAGTCCTAGAGGGCCCGCCACTGAAGCTTTCTTT.